This T cell receptor (beta chain) derives from a study of T-cell memory formation after mild COVID-19. General observations from the study: Nothing showed for sure that second-wave clones peaking on day 37 were SARS-CoV-2 specific. Clones that contracted clustered mainly in CM and EM if CD4+ and in EMRA if CD8+. Contracting clones from day 15 to 85 showed balanced CD4/CD8; later expanders favored CD4+.

From the 5' RACE reads, TCRdb called clonotypes with MiXCR, one entry per CDR3 protein. The table shows 120,000 to 150,000 distinct CDR3 sequences, with about a fifth occurring only once. This clonotype was recorded many times. Its antigen remains unknown. This CDR3 is 12 amino acids long. Germline lookup yields CDR1 SNHLY and CDR2 FYNNEI. V lost 6 bases to trimming and J lost 4 bases, with 10 bases between them. This chain links TRBV2 with TRBJ2-7; D unclear. Sample: PBMCs or a T cell subset sorted from them (not recorded which). This TCR came from an adult woman who had mild COVID-19 (a few samples of this study predate the infection). Cell type and time point are not known. The CDR3 loop is CASRGETYEQYF. The DNA of the CDR3 is TGTGCCAGCAGGGGCGAGACATACGAGCAGTACTTC. Full variable domain (remainder filled in from reference TRBV2 and TRBJ2-7): EPEVTQTPSHQVTQMGQEVILRCVPISNHLYFYWYRQILGQKVEFLVSFYNNEISEKSEIFDDQFSVERPDGSNFTLKIRSTKLEDSAMYFCASRGETYEQYFGPGTRLTVT.